The present TCR beta chain was sequenced within a study of vaccination and CD4 T cells after COVID-19. The CDR3 consists of 16 residues. The junction had 14 bases not matched to a gene; V was cut back by 7 bases and J by 7 bases. Germline loops: CDR1 DFQATT, CDR2 SNEGSKA (reference sequence). The treatment: roughly 11-day PBMC culture with coronavirus spike peptide pools or control peptides (ViraFEST assay). Study-level results: Convalescent patient numbers were relatively low, with no early post-infection timepoints.

As to this clonotype: Its target is unknown.

Cultured CD4+ T cell DNA was sequenced using the Oncomine TCR Beta short-read assay. TCRdb re-derived calls from the PCR reads in MiXCR, one entry per CDR3 protein. The sample has about 15,000 distinct CDR3 sequences, around half seen once. The sample was CD4+ T cells from blood, cultured in vitro, taken before SARS-CoV-2 vaccination. The chain employs TRBV20-1 and TRBJ2-5, with 14 bases lining up with TRBD2. The TCR comes from a human donor who had recovered from COVID-19. CDR3 DNA: TGCAGTGTCGTACCGGGACTAGCGGGAGTATCTGGGACCCAGTACTTC. Encoded protein: CSVVPGLAGVSGTQYF.